This T cell receptor (beta chain) was observed in a study of vaccination and CD4 T cells after COVID-19. The CDR3 loop spans 12 amino acids. A few counts support this clonotype. In TCRdb, the PCR reads were re-called with MiXCR into one record per CDR3 protein. The table shows roughly 18,000 distinct CDR3 sequences, with approximately 65% occurring only once. The source material was CD4+ T cells from blood, sampled before SARS-CoV-2 vaccination. This clonotype was sampled from a human donor who had recovered from COVID-19. V usage is TRBV21-1 and J usage is TRBJ2-2. TRBV21-1 is classified as a pseudogene. The CDR3 reads CASRGITGELFF. CDR3 DNA sequence: TGTGCCAGCAGGGGTATCACCGGGGAGCTGTTTTTT.